One T cell receptor beta chain is described in this entry. These data originate in a study of T cell changes during pregnancy in multiple sclerosis. V was clipped by 0 bases and J by 7 bases; unmatched bases: 12. This CDR3 is 17 amino acids long. CDR1 and CDR2 (germline): LGHNA, YNFKEQ. Assay: immunoSEQ multiplex PCR; the TCRdb copy retains only in-frame clones and omits some. Of around 31,000 clones in the sample, 90% were seen once. Specimen: CD8+ T cells from peripheral blood mononuclear cells, collected in the second trimester of pregnancy. The sequence was obtained from a female donor with multiple sclerosis, enrolled in a pregnancy study. The genes are TRBV4-2 and TRBJ2-7, with TRBD2 matching over 10 bases. CDR3 nucleotides: TGTGCCAGCAGCCAAGAGTTTGCCGGGACTAGCGCTGGGGAGCAGTACTTC. Translated, it gives CASSQEFAGTSAGEQYF.